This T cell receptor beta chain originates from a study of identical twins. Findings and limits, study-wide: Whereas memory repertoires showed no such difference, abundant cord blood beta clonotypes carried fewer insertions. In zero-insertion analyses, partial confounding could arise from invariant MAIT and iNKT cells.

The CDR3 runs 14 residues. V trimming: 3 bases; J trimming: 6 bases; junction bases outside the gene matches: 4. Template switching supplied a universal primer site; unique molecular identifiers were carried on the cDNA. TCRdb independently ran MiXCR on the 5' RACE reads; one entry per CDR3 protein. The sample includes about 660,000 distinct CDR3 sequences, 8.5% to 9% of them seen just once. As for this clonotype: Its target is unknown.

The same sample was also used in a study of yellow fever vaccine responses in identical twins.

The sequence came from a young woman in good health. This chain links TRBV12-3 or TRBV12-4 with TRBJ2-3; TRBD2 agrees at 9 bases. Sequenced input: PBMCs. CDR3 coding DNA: TGTGCCAGCAGTTTTGAGCGGGGGGCGGATACGCAGTATTTT. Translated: CASSFERGADTQYF.